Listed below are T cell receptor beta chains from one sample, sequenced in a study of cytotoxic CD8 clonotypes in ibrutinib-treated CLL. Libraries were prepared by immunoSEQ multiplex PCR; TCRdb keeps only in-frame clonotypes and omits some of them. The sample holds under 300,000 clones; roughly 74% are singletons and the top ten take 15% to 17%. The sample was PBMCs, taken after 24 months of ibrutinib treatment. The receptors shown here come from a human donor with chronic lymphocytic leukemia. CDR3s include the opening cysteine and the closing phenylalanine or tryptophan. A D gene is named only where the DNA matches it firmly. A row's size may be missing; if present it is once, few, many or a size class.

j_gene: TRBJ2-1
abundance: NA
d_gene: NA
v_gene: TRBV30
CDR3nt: TGTGCCTGGAGTGTAGTCGGCGGGTTAAATGAGCAGTTCTTC
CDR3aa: CAWSVVGGLNEQFF

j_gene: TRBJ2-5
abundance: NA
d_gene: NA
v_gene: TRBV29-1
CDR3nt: TGCAGCGCTTATTTGGAGGAGGCCCAAGAGACCCAGTACTTC
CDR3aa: CSAYLEEAQETQYF

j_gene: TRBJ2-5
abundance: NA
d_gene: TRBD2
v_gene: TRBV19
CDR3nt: TGTGCCAGCGGGACTAGCGGGAGCAGATCTCAAGAGACCCAGTACTTC
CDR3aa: CASGTSGSRSQETQYF

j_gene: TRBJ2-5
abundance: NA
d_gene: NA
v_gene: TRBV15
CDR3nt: TGTGCCACCAGCAGAGACAGGGCCTCTTTTGAGACCCAGTACTTC
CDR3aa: CATSRDRASFETQYF

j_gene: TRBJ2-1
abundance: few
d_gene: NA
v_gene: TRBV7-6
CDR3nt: TGTGCCAGCAGCTTATCCTCCTACAATGAGCAGTTCTTC
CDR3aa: CASSLSSYNEQFF

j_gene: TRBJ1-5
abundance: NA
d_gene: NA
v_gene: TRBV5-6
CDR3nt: TGTGCCAGCAGCTCACAGGGCGATCAGCCCCAGCATTTT
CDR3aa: CASSSQGDQPQHF

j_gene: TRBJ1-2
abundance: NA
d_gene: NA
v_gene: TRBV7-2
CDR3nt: TGTGCCAGCAGCTTAGGTGGGGACAAATATGGCTACACCTTC
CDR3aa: CASSLGGDKYGYTF

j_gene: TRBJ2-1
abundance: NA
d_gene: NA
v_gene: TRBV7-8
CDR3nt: TGTGCCAGCAGCTTAACAGATAGCTCCTACAATGAGCAGTTCTTC
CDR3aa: CASSLTDSSYNEQFF

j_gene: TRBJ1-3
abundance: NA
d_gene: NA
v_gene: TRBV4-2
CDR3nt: TGTGCCAGCAGCCAAGGGTCCGGTGAAAACACCATATATTTT
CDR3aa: CASSQGSGENTIYF

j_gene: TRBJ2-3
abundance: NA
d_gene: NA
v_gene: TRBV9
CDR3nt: TGTGCCAGCAGCGTAGAGCTCGGTGGCACAGATACGCAGTATTTT
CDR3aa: CASSVELGGTDTQYF

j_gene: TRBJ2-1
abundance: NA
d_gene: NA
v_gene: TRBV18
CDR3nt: TGTGCCAGCTCACCCAAGGTCGGGGGCTCCTACAATGAGCAGTTCTTC
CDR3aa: CASSPKVGGSYNEQFF

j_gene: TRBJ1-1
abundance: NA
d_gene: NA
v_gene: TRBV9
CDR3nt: TGTGCCAGCAGCGTAGCGGGTGGACAGTCTTATGAAGCTTTCTTT
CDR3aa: CASSVAGGQSYEAFF

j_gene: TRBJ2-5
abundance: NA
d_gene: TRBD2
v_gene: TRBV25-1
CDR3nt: TGTGCCAGCAGTGAAACAGGCGGGAGGGCCAGAGAGACCCAGTACTTC
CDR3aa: CASSETGGRARETQYF

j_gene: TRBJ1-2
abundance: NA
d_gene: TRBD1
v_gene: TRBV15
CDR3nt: TGTGCCACCAGCGAGGCAGGGGGCTATGGCTACACCTTC
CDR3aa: CATSEAGGYGYTF

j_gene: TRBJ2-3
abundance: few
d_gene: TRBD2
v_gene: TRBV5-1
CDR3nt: TGCGCCAGCAGCTTGGCCGGGAGGGAAACAGATACGCAGTATTTT
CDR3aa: CASSLAGRETDTQYF

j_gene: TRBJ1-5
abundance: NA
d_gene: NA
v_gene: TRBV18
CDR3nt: TGTGCCAGCTCCCGATTGACGGCTAGCAATCAGCCCCAGCATTTT
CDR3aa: CASSRLTASNQPQHF

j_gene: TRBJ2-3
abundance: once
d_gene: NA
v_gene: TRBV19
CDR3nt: TGTGCCACCTTTAACACCGGAGTGGGCACAGATACGCAGTATTTT
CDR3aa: CATFNTGVGTDTQYF